The rows below give T cell receptor beta chains drawn from one sample of a study of blood T cell repertoires in COVID-19. Assay used: immunoSEQ multiplex PCR; TCRdb lists only in-frame clones, some missing. Found here are about 63,000 clones, 80% to 90% of them singletons; the top ten hold around 4.1%. The sequencing input was PBMCs or T cells enriched from blood (not recorded which). Receptors originate from a woman aged 40 to 55 with acute COVID-19. The conserved cysteine and the conserved F or W are not part of the CDR3 here. Not all rows give a size; the values are once, few, many and, for expanded clones, a class.

TRBV19,TRBJ2-7,-,ASQPKSGPYEQY
TRBV11-2,TRBJ2-3,-,ASNLIDPRTDTQY
TRBV29-1,TRBJ2-3,-,SADREADTQY
TRBV19,TRBJ2-2,-,ASSTLRQGSGELF
TRBV28,TRBJ2-5,-,ASSFPGGPVGETQY
TRBV25-1,TRBJ1-5,-,ASSPGGLRNQPQH
TRBV11-2,TRBJ2-2,once,ASSFYRQVGTGELF
TRBV18,TRBJ2-3,-,ASSPTTSGARDTQY
TRBV15,TRBJ1-1,-,ATSRAQIMNTEAF
TRBV29-1,TRBJ2-5,-,SVGGGRGEETQY
TRBV28,TRBJ1-1,-,ASSLAGDIEAF
TRBV19,TRBJ2-2,-,ASKGLAGGDTGELF
TRBV6-5,TRBJ1-2,few,ASIPFLGHYGYT
TRBV27,TRBJ2-1,few,ASSFGDRGFDEQF
TRBV29-1,TRBJ2-3,few,SGVRGGTDTQY
TRBV2,TRBJ2-5,-,ASSLLTGRSETQY
TRBV10-1,TRBJ2-5,few,ASSESQGRETQY
TRBV7-9,TRBJ1-4,-,ASRRWDREEKLF
TRBV10-2,TRBJ1-1,-,ASSERGNPTEAF
TRBV18,TRBJ1-4,-,ASSVQGTLEKLF
TRBV5-1,TRBJ1-1,-,ASKVRPGGINLTEAF
TRBV28,TRBJ2-1,-,ASSFGLYNEQF
TRBV10-1,TRBJ1-1,few,ASSDPTNTEAF
TRBV2,TRBJ2-1,-,ASPRVQGVYNEQF
TRBV27,TRBJ1-5,-,ASSLSGVWNQPQH